Sequencing of this T cell receptor (beta chain) was carried out in a study of blood T cell repertoires in COVID-19. About the study: Spain, Italy and the United States supplied samples that represented acute and convalescent COVID-19. T cells, B-cell-depleted T cells, or PBMCs supplied cDNA or gDNA.

CDR3 length: 16 residues. CDR1 and CDR2 from the germline V gene are SGHNT and YENEEA. V lost 1 base, J lost 1 base, and 11 bases lay in between. In the source study's methods: The assay estimated nucleated cells by amplifying reference gene primers. Profiling relied on immunoSEQ multiplex PCR, and the TCRdb table lists in-frame clones only, not all of them. The D gene and trimming were derived from the DNA, and the V and J assignments and clone size from that table. The sample shows 200,000 to 250,000 clones, 89% of them seen only once. Sequencing was done on a sample of peripheral blood. V gene TRBV11-3 combines with J gene TRBJ2-1; weak D call: TRBD2 (5 bases). The clonotype comes from a man aged 60 to 69 who had recovered from COVID-19. CDR3 nucleotides: TGTGCCAGCAGCTTAGGAGGGCGTGGGTCCTACAATGAGCAGTTCTTC. It specifies CASSLGGRGSYNEQFF.